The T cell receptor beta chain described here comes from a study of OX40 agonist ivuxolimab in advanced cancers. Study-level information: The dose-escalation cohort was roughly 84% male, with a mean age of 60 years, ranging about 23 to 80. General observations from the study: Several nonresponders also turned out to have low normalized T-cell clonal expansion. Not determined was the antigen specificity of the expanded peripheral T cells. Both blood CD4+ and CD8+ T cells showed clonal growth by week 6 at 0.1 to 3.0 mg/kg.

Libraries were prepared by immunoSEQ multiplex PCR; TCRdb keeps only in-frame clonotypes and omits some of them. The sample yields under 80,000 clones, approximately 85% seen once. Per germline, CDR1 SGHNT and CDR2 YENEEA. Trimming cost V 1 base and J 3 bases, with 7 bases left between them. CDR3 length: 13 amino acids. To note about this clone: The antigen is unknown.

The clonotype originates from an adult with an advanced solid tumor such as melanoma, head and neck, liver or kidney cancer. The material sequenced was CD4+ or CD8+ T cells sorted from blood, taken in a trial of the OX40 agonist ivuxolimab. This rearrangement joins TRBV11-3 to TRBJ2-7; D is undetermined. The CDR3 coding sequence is TGTGCCAGCAGCTTAGCCGGTAGCTACGAGCAGTACTTC. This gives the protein CASSLAGSYEQYF.